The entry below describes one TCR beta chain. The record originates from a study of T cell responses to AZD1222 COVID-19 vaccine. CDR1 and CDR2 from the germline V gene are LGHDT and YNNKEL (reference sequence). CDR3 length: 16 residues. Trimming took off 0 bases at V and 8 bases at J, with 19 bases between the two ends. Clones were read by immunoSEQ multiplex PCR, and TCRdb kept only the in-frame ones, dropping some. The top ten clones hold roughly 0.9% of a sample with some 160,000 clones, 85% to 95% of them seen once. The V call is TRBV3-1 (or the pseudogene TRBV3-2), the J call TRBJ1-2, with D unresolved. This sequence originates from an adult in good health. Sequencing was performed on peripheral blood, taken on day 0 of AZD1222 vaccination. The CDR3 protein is CASSQDSAVREAGYTF. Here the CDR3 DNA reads TGTGCCAGCAGCCAAGATTCCGCAGTTCGTGAGGCGGGCTACACCTTC.